Presented here are 5 T cell receptor beta chains from one specimen sequenced in a study of blood T cells in healthy people across ages. It was with a sample-barcoded 5' primer and a J-beta primer mix that a second PCR of roughly 7 to 12 cycles was run. TCRdb fed the 5' RACE reads into MiXCR, producing one record per CDR3 protein. Here the sample spans over 1,500,000 distinct CDR3 sequences, 30% to 40% being singletons. Sequencing used blood. The receptors shown here come from a human donor in good health.

This CDR3 reads CSADRDRGRDEQFF. The CDR3 DNA follows: TGCAGTGCCGACCGGGACAGGGGGCGGGATGAGCAGTTCTTC. The chain recombines TRBV20-1 with TRBJ2-1, with TRBD1 identical over 12 bases. CDR3 length equals 14 residues. Germline assignment: CDR1 DFQATT and CDR2 SNEGSKA (reference sequence). After removal of 6 bases from V and 8 bases from J, the junction contained 8 bases not matched to a gene.

This clonotype showed up just once. This chain connects TRBV5-6 to TRBJ2-7, with D unclear. With the DNA end fitting TRBJ2-5 better, the J assignment may be wrong. This CDR3 comprises 16 residues. Germline V gene data show CDR1 as SGHDT and CDR2 as YYEEEE. CDR3 residues: CASSPRSDRKSETQYF. In DNA, the CDR3 is TGTGCCAGCAGCCCAAGATCGGACCGAAAGAGTGAGACCCAGTACTTC.

The chain uses TRBV4-3 and TRBJ2-3, with D tentatively TRBD1 (6 bases). The CDR3 extends over 16 amino acids. Trimming left V 2 bases short and J 0 bases short, with 12 bases between. Germline V CDR1 and CDR2: LGHNA, YSLEER. The CDR3 DNA reads as TGCGCCAGCAGCCAACGGACAGTCCCTAGCACAGATACGCAGTATTTT. It is translated as CASSQRTVPSTDTQYF.

This clonotype is a singleton in its sample. The CDR3 coding sequence is TGCGCCAGCAGCTTGGACGCTAGAACGTCAGATACGCAGTATTTT. It yields the protein CASSLDARTSDTQYF. The chain is built from TRBV5-1 and TRBJ2-3; D uncertain. The germline gives CDR1 SGHRS, CDR2 YFSETQ. V was cut by 0 bases and J by 4 bases, with 12 bases left in between. The CDR3 has 15 residues.

This clonotype was counted many times. The V call is TRBV29-1, the J call TRBJ2-5; no clear D gene. Per the germline V gene, CDR1 is SQVTM and CDR2 is ANQGSEA. Deletions cut 4 bases from V and 5 bases from J, with 5 bases between. This CDR3 comprises 10 residues. The CDR3 region has the DNA TGCAGCGTTGTCGCGGAGACCCAGTACTTC. Its translation is CSVVAETQYF.